This is a list of T cell receptor beta chains from one sample in a study of low-dose radiotherapy and immunotherapy resistance in tumors. A single record per CDR3 protein comes from TCRdb applying MiXCR to the reads. The table lists roughly 39,000 distinct CDR3 sequences, roughly 28% of them singletons, with roughly 4% in the top ten. Sequences were derived from PBMCs, sampled before treatment. The source of these receptors is a male donor with gallbladder cancer. Each CDR3 is given with its conserved first and last residue. D genes are given only for firm matches. A row's size may be missing; if present it is once, few, many or a size class.

>TRBD2|many|TRBJ2-2|TRBV5-1
TGCGCCAGCAGCTTGGGGCCTAGCGGAGACGGGGAGCTGTTTTTT
CASSLGPSGDGELFF
>TRBD1|-|TRBJ1-1|TRBV6-2/TRBV6-3
TGTGCCAGCAGCACAGGGGGCACTGAAGCTTTCTTT
CASSTGGTEAFF
>TRBD1|medium-sized|TRBJ1-4|TRBV15
TGTGCCACCAGCACACAGGGGGCGGTTGAAAAACTGTTTTTT
CATSTQGAVEKLFF
>-|-|TRBJ1-3|TRBV9
TGTGCCAGCAGCGCCTCCACCGGAAACACCATATATTTT
CASSASTGNTIYF
>-|many|TRBJ2-1|TRBV19
TGTGCCAGTAGTTTAAATTGGGGGCAGTTCTTC
CASSLNWGQFF
>-|many|TRBJ1-1|TRBV2
TGTGCCAGCAGTGTCGGGGAGAACACTGAAGCTTTCTTT
CASSVGENTEAFF
>TRBD1|-|TRBJ1-2|TRBV5-1
TGCGCCAGCAGCGCTTACGCCGACAGGGGGATTGCGGGCTACACCTTC
CASSAYADRGIAGYTF
>-|once|TRBJ1-2|TRBV13
TGTGCCAGCAGGGAGAGGGTCTATGGCTACACCTTC
CASRERVYGYTF
>-|many|TRBJ2-5|TRBV20-1
TGCAGTGCTAGAGTATCAGGGAGGGAGACCCAGTACTTC
CSARVSGRETQYF
>TRBD2|many|TRBJ2-7|TRBV7-2
TGTGCCAGCAGCTCCGGGACTAGCGGGGATTACAGCTCCTACGAGCAGTACTTC
CASSSGTSGDYSSYEQYF
>-|-|TRBJ1-2|TRBV9
TGTGCCAGCAGCCCCTACGGGACGGGGAATAACTATGGCTTCACCTTC
CASSPYGTGNNYGFTF
>-|-|TRBJ1-3|TRBV28
TGTGCCAGCAGGGGGACTACTGGAAACACCATATATTTT
CASRGTTGNTIYF
>-|many|TRBJ2-3|TRBV2
TGTGCCAGCAGTGAAGGGGGCTCAGATACGCAGTATTTT
CASSEGGSDTQYF
>-|-|TRBJ1-1|TRBV29-1
TGCAGCGCTACTCCACAAATGAACACTGAAGCTTTCTTT
CSATPQMNTEAFF
>TRBD1|few|TRBJ2-6|TRBV7-2
TGTGCCAGCGGCCGGGACAGGCGGCCCTCTGGGGCCAACGTCCTGACTTTC
CASGRDRRPSGANVLTF
>-|many|TRBJ2-5|TRBV20-1
TGCAGTGCTAGAGGCCTGGGGGTCCAAGAGACCCAGTACTTC
CSARGLGVQETQYF
>TRBD2|-|TRBJ2-7|TRBV6-2/TRBV6-3
TGTGCCAGCAGTATGAGGCTAGCGGGGCCCTACGAGCAGTACTTC
CASSMRLAGPYEQYF
>-|few|TRBJ1-2|TRBV24-1
TGTGCCACCAGTGATACGCAGACGGGCTATGGCTACACCTTC
CATSDTQTGYGYTF
>TRBD2|many|TRBJ2-3|TRBV20-1
TGCAGTGCCAATAGCCCAGCGGGGAGCCGCAGCACAGATACGCAGTATTTT
CSANSPAGSRSTDTQYF
>TRBD2|-|TRBJ2-1|TRBV3-1
TGTGCCAGCAGCCACGGGTCCGCTAGCGGGACTTCTAGGCAGTTCTTC
CASSHGSASGTSRQFF
>-|many|TRBJ2-7|TRBV7-9
TGTGCCAGCAGCTTAGGGGGTGGGTCCTACGAGCAGTACTTC
CASSLGGGSYEQYF
>TRBD2|few|TRBJ2-5|TRBV9
TGTGCCAGCAGCGTAGATGCGGGGGGGGAGACCCAGTACTTC
CASSVDAGGETQYF
>-|many|TRBJ2-1|TRBV5-1
TGCGCCAGCAGCTTTACCGGGGAAGGTTACAATGAGCAGTTCTTC
CASSFTGEGYNEQFF
>TRBD2|medium-sized|TRBJ2-1|TRBV28
TGTGCCAGCAGTTCAAGCGGGACCTACAATGAGCAGTTCTTC
CASSSSGTYNEQFF
>-|once|TRBJ2-5|TRBV7-9
TGTGCCAGCAGCCAAGGGACGGAGGAGACCCAGTACTTC
CASSQGTEETQYF
>TRBD1|few|TRBJ1-1|TRBV27
TGTGCCAGCAAAAGTTACTTGGGGACAGGGACAAAACGAGGGAACACTGAAGCTTTCTTT
CASKSYLGTGTKRGNTEAFF
>-|-|TRBJ1-3|TRBV28
TGTGCCAGCAGTTACAGACCGCTTTCTGGAAACACCATATATTTT
CASSYRPLSGNTIYF
>-|-|TRBJ2-7|TRBV20-1
TGCAGTGCTAGAATAGGGAGCGAGCAGTACTTC
CSARIGSEQYF
>-|many|TRBJ1-2|TRBV5-6
TGTGCCAGCAGCTTTGACGTTCGAGGGGCTACTAACTATGGCTACACCTTC
CASSFDVRGATNYGYTF
>-|many|TRBJ1-2|TRBV9
TGTGCCAGCAGCGTAGCGACCGGGAGTCCGGATGGCTACACCTTC
CASSVATGSPDGYTF
>-|-|TRBJ2-5|TRBV5-1
TGCGCCAGCAGCTTGGACGGTGGGGAGACCCAGTACTTC
CASSLDGGETQYF
>TRBD2|many|TRBJ2-7|TRBV27
TGTGCCAGCAGTTCCCTCGGTCTCGCGGGAGGCTCGCGAGTCTACGAGCAGTACTTC
CASSSLGLAGGSRVYEQYF
>-|medium-sized|TRBJ1-1|TRBV29-1
TGCAGCTGTAAACTGAACACTGAAGCTTTCTTT
CSCKLNTEAFF
>-|medium-sized|TRBJ2-1|TRBV28
TGTGCCAGCAGGATAGGGGGGAGCTCCTACAATGAGCAGTTCTTC
CASRIGGSSYNEQFF
>-|many|TRBJ2-1|TRBV23-1
TGCGCCAGCAGCCATCAACAGGGCCCTTCCTACAATGAGCAGTTCTTC
CASSHQQGPSYNEQFF
>-|many|TRBJ2-5|TRBV15
TGTGCCACCAGCACTCTTAGAGTGGATTCGGAGACCCAGTACTTC
CATSTLRVDSETQYF
>-|-|TRBJ2-2|TRBV5-1
TGCGCCAGCAGGCCTGGACAGACATACACCGGGGAGCTGTTTTTT
CASRPGQTYTGELFF
>-|-|TRBJ1-1|TRBV3-1
TGTGCCAGCAGCCAACGAACAGGGCTGAGCACTGAAGCTTTCTTT
CASSQRTGLSTEAFF
>TRBD2|few|TRBJ2-1|TRBV10-2
TGCGCCAGCAGTCGACTAGCGGGAGGGCCCTACAATGAGCAGTTCTTC
CASSRLAGGPYNEQFF
>-|-|TRBJ2-7|TRBV10-3
TGTGCCATCAGTGGCTTCGGACAGGAGGGTAACGAGCAGTACTTC
CAISGFGQEGNEQYF
>-|-|TRBJ1-1|TRBV29-1
TGCAGCGTCCAAAGGGGGGGTGAAACTGAAGCTTTCTTT
CSVQRGGETEAFF
>TRBD2|few|TRBJ2-1|TRBV6-6
TGTGCCAGCAGTTCCCCCTGGACTAGCGGAAACTACAATGAGCAGTTCTTC
CASSSPWTSGNYNEQFF
>-|many|TRBJ2-3|TRBV4-1
TGCGCCAGCAGCCAAGCGACTGCGCCGGATACGCAGTATTTT
CASSQATAPDTQYF
>TRBD1|many|TRBJ1-1|TRBV20-1
TGCAGTGCTAGTAGGGCCAGGGGGCGAACTGAAGCTTTCTTT
CSASRARGRTEAFF
>-|-|TRBJ1-2|TRBV9
TGTGCCAGCAGCGTAGCAAGTTCTGGCTACACCTTC
CASSVASSGYTF
>-|medium-sized|TRBJ2-1|TRBV28
TGTGCCAGCAGGGGGCTAGCAGCAAGCTCCTACAATGAGCAGTTCTTC
CASRGLAASSYNEQFF
>-|many|TRBJ2-1|TRBV5-1
TGCGCCAGCAGCTTGGCAGGGGGGGGGACCCCCCAGGGTGAGCAGTTCTTC
CASSLAGGGTPQGEQFF
>-|medium-sized|TRBJ2-1|TRBV28
TGTGCCAGCAGTGCCGGGACCGGAGAACTCTACAATGAGCAGTTCTTC
CASSAGTGELYNEQFF
>TRBD2|-|TRBJ2-1|TRBV11-2
TGTGCCAGCAGCTTTCCCTTCCGGCCGGGGACTAGCGGGAGGGCGAATGAGCAGTTCTTC
CASSFPFRPGTSGRANEQFF